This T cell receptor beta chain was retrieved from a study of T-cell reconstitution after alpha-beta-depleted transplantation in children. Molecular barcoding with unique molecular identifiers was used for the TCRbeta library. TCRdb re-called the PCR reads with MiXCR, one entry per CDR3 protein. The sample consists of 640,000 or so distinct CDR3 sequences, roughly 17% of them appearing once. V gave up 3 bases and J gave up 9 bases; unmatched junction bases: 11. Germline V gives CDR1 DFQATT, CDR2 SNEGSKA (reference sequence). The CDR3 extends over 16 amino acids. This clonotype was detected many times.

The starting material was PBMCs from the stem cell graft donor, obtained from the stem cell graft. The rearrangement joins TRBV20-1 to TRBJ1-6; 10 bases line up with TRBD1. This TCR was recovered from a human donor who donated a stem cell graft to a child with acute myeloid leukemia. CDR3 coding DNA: TGCAGTGCTAGCAGGGTAACGGGACAGGGGAGTTCACCCCTCCACTTT. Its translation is CSASRVTGQGSSPLHF.